This entry describes one T cell receptor (beta chain). Its specificity is unknown. One end of the junction fails to match germline, which may point to a read error. The data stem from a study of T cell repertoires in cytomegalovirus infection. Across the study: Shared public TCR beta signatures pointed to both CMV infection and a matching HLA type.

CDR1 SGHTA and CDR2 FQGNSA come from the germline V gene. This CDR3 comprises 14 residues. TCRdb re-called the reads through MiXCR, storing one row per CDR3 protein. Among around 530,000 distinct CDR3 sequences listed, 15% to 20% were seen once. Study-wide findings and caveats: HLA-C-restricted CMV-specific TCR beta clonotypes prevailed in the ex vivo response. Accumulated public TCR beta family frequency recognized individuals carrying CMV together with the relevant HLA.

The chain carries TRBV7-2 and TRBJ1-5; no reliable D call. This sequence was found in a human donor in good health (CMV status not recorded). Some clones in this sample may be carry-over from other donors' samples. The sequenced sample was CD8+ T cells from PBMCs. CDR3 amino acids: CASSPTGSNQHQHF. The CDR3 bases are TGTGCCAGCAGCCCCACCGGGAGCAATCAGCACCAGCATTTT. Supplemented by reference TRBV7-2 and TRBJ1-5, the full variable domain reads GAGVSQSPSNKVTEKGKDVELRCDPISGHTALYWYRQSLGQGLEFLIYFQGNSAPDKSGLPSDRFSAERTGGSVSTLTIQRTQQEDSAVYLCASSPTGSNQHQHFGDGTRLSIL.